This T cell receptor (beta chain) was sequenced during a study of blood T cells in healthy people across ages. The study's findings and limits: As age increased, TCR beta diversity per million T cells fell in a roughly linear fashion. Long-lived donors carried more naive CD4+ cells and greater diversity than aged donors.

With regard to this clonotype: The antigen is not known.

A J-beta primer mix and a sample-barcoded 5' primer were used in a second PCR of roughly 6 to 11 cycles. TCRdb reprocessed the 5' RACE reads via MiXCR and lists one record per CDR3 protein. The sample includes hundreds of thousands of distinct CDR3 sequences, around 50% of them seen just once. The junction had 20 bases not matched to a gene; V was cut back by 2 bases and J by 10 bases. Per the germline V gene, CDR1 is SEHNR and CDR2 is FQNEAQ (reference sequence). The CDR3 loop spans 17 amino acids. Every sample had a minimum of 6 million PBMCs isolated. Total RNA, at least 5 micrograms per sample, came from PBMCs.

The sample comprised blood. The V and J genes are TRBV7-9 and TRBJ2-7; 7 bases align to TRBD2. The clonotype was recovered from an elderly man in good health. CDR3 protein: CASSLIGASGSSGSQYF. CDR3 bases: TGTGCCAGCAGCTTAATCGGGGCTAGCGGAAGCTCAGGGTCCCAGTACTTC.